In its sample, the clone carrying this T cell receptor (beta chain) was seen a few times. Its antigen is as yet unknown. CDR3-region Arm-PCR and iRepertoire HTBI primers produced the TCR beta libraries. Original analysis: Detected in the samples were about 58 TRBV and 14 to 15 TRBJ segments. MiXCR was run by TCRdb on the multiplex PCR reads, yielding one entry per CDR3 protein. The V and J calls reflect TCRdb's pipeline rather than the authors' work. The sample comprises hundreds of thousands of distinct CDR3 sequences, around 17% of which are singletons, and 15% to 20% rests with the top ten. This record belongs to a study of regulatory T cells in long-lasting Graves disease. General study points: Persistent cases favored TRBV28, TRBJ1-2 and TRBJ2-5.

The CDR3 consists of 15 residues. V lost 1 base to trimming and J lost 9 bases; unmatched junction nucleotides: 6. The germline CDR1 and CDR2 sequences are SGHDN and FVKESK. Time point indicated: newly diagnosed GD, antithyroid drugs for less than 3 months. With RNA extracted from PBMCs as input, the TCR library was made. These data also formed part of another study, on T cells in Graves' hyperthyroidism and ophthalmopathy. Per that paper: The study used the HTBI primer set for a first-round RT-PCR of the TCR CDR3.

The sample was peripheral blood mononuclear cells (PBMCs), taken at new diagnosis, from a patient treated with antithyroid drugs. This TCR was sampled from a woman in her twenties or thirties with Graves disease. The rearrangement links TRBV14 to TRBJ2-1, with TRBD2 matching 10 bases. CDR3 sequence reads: CASSQGTSGITEQFF. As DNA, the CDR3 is TGTGCCAGCAGCCAAGGAACTAGCGGGATCACTGAGCAGTTCTTC.